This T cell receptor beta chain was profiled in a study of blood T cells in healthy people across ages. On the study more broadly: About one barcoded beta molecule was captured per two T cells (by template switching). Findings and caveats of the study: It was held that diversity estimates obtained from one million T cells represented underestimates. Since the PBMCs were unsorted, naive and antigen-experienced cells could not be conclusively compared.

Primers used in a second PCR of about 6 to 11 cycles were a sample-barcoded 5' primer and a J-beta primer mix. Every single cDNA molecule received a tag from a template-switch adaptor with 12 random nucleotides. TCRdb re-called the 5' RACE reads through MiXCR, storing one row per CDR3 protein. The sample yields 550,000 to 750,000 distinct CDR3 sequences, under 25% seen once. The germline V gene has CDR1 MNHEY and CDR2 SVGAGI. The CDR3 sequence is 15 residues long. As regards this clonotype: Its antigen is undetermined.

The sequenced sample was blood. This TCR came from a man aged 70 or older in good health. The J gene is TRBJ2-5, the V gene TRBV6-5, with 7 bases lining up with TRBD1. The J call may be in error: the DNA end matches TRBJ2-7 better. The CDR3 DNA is TGTGCCAGCAGGCCGACAGGGCTTGGGTCCTACGAGCAGTACTTC. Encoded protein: CASRPTGLGSYEQYF.